Here is one TCR beta chain with its context. These data are taken from a study of control samples from healthy donors and cancer patients. CDR1 and CDR2 from the germline V gene are KGHSH and LQKENI. V lost 1 base and J 3 bases, leaving 13 bases between the germline ends. The CDR3 loop spans 16 amino acids. Assay used: immunoSEQ multiplex PCR; TCRdb lists only in-frame clones, some missing. The table shows more than 140,000 clones, with less than 95% occurring only once. This clonotype was obtained from a man aged 18 to 30 in good health. Sample: blood. The chain employs TRBV18 and TRBJ2-1, with TRBD2 as a possible D gene (7 bases). CDR3 amino acids: CASSPRKGGDYNEQFF. CDR3 nucleotide sequence: TGTGCCAGCTCACCACGGAAGGGGGGGGACTACAATGAGCAGTTCTTC.